This TCR beta chain was sequenced for a study of cytomegalovirus exposure and HLA in healthy donors. This clone showed up just a few times. Antigen: not known. Study outcomes and limitations: As a later analysis revealed, the rate of TCR association differed by HLA locus, with DRB1 most and HLA-C fewest. Per a later analysis, roughly 17,000 TCR beta sequences showed association with HLA alleles at 0.05 false discovery rate. Later analysis found that TCR beta chains associated with HLA were more clonally expanded than other, equally common chains.

The V gene's germline CDR1 is LGHNA and CDR2 YSLEER. V was cut by 3 bases and J by 4 bases, with 9 bases left in between. The CDR3 totals 13 residues. PCR involved 60 Vbeta and 13 Jbeta primers. Clones were read by immunoSEQ multiplex PCR, and TCRdb kept only the in-frame ones, dropping some. The data show 150,000 to 200,000 clones, under 85% seen once. This chain joins TRBV4-3 and TRBJ1-1, with a weak D call TRBD1 (6 bases). The sequence came from a young woman in good health and CMV-seronegative. The sample taken for sequencing was PBMCs. CDR3 sequence: CASSQAGVTEAFF. In DNA, the CDR3 is TGCGCCAGCAGCCAGGCAGGGGTCACTGAAGCTTTCTTT.